This T cell receptor (beta chain) is drawn from a study of cytomegalovirus exposure and HLA in healthy donors. Study-wide points: Among TCR beta chains of equal frequency, HLA-associated ones were more clonally expanded in a later analysis. As was reported, the classifier diagnosed cytomegalovirus status with high specificity and sensitivity. Cytomegalovirus association was assigned to approximately 160 TCR beta chains.

A single count supports this clone. Its antigen is not known. A multiplex PCR was run with 60 Vbeta primers and 13 Jbeta primers. The protocol was immunoSEQ multiplex PCR, while the TCRdb copy is restricted to in-frame clones and leaves out a portion. The data contain 160,000 or so clones, almost 80% of them singletons. The CDR3 extends over 14 amino acids. Germline loops: CDR1 SGHNT, CDR2 YENEEA. V was clipped by 0 bases and J by 5 bases; unmatched bases: 1. The sequencing input was PBMCs. V is TRBV11-3 and J is TRBJ2-1, with 7 bases lining up with TRBD2. The clonotype was recovered from a man between 25 and 39 years old in good health and CMV-seronegative. CDR3 coding DNA: TGTGCCAGCAGCTTAGATGGGGGGGACAATGAGCAGTTCTTC. Its protein is CASSLDGGDNEQFF.